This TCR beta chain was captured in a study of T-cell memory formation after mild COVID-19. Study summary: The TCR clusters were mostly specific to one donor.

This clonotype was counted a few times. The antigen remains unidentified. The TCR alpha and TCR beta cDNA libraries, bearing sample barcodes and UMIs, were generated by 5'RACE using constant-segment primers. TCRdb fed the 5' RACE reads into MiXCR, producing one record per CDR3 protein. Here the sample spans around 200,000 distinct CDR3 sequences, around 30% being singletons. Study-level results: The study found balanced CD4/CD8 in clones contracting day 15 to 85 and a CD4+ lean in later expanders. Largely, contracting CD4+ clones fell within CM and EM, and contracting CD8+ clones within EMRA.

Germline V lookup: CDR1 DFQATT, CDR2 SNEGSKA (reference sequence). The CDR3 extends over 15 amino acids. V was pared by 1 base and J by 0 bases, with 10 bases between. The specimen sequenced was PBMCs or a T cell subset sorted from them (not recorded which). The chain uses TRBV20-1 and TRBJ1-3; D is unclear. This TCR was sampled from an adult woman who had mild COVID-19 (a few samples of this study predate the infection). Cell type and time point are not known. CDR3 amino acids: CSARVAEGSGNTIYF. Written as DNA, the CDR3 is TGCAGTGCTAGAGTAGCAGAGGGCTCTGGAAACACCATATATTTT.